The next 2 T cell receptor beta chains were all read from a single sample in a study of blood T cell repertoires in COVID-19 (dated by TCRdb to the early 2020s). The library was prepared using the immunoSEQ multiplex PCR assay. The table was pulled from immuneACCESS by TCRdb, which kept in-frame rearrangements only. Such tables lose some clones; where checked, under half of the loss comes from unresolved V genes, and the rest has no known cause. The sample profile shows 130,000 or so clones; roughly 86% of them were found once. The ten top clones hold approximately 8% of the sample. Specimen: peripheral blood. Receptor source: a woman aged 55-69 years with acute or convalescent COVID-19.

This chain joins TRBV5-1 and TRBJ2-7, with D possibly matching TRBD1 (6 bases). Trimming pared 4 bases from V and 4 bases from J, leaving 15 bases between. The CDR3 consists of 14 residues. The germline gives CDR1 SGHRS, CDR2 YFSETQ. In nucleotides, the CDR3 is TGCGCCAGCAGCATTAGGGGGTATGAGTACGAGCAGTACTTC. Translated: CASSIRGYEYEQYF.

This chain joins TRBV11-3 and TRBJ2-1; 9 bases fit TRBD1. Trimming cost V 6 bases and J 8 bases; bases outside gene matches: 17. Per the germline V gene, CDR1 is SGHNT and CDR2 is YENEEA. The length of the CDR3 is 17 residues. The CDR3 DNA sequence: TGTGCCAGCAGGTATTATTCCCCGGGACAGGGTTTACATGAGCAGTTCTTC. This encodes CASRYYSPGQGLHEQFF. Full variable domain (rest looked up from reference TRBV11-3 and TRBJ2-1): EAGVVQSPRYKIIEKKQPVAFWCNPISGHNTLYWYLQNLGQGPELLIRYENEEAVDDSQLPKDRFSAERLKGVDSTLKIQPAELGDSAVYLCASRYYSPGQGLHEQFFGPGTRLTVL.